The T cell receptor (beta chain) under discussion was sequenced for a study of blood T cell repertoires in COVID-19. Across the whole study: Samples taken during acute and convalescent COVID-19 were collected in the United States, Italy and Spain. Nucleic acid was either cDNA or gDNA, and it came from T cells, B-cell-depleted T cells, or PBMCs.

Under the authors' procedure: Reference gene primer amplification in the assay estimated nucleated cell counts. Generated by immunoSEQ multiplex PCR, the TCRdb table keeps only in-frame clones and is missing some. V, J and clone size are taken as reported in that table, and D and trimming were inferred from the DNA itself. Of tens of thousands of clones listed, approximately 84% are singletons. V gave up 1 base and J gave up 5 bases, with 9 bases separating them. There are 14 residues in the CDR3. The V gene's germline CDR1 is LNHDA and CDR2 SQIVND (reference sequence). What was sequenced was peripheral blood. The source of this sequence is a man in his 60s with acute or convalescent COVID-19. The chain couples TRBV19 to TRBJ1-5, with D maybe TRBD1 (5 bases). As DNA, the CDR3 is TGTGCCAGTAGTATAGCGGGGGAGGATCAGCCCCAGCATTTT. Its protein product is CASSIAGEDQPQHF.